The 24 T cell receptor beta chains below come from one sample, sequenced in a study of T cell clonality in common variable immunodeficiency. Antigens of these TCRs are unknown. Study findings and constraints: Reportedly, TCR beta sequences from common variable immunodeficiency showed fewer deletions and N-nucleotide insertions.

The table came from immunoSEQ multiplex PCR; TCRdb's copy has only in-frame clones and leaves some out. This sample has 25,000 to 35,000 clones, each found more than once. Sequencing input: peripheral blood mononuclear cells. These TCRs come from a human donor with common variable immunodeficiency.

This clone was detected only a few times. The read comes to an end 3 residues before the CDR3 does, leaving the germline J gene to fill in the end. This chain connects TRBV7-9 to TRBJ1-4, with D possibly TRBD1 on 6 matching bases. This CDR3 has 13 residues. V lost 4 bases and J lost 5, with 8 bases in between. Germline V CDR1 and CDR2: SEHNR, FQNEAQ (reference sequence). This CDR3 reads CASSWGPNEKLFF. Partial CDR3 DNA: TGTGCCAGCAGCTGGGGGCCCAATGAAAAA. The whole variable domain, remainder taken from reference TRBV7-9 and TRBJ1-4, is DTGVSQNPRHKITKRGQNVTFRCDPISEHNRLYWYRQTLGQGPEFLTYFQNEAQLEKSRLLSDRFSAERPKGSFSTLEIQRTEQGDSAMYLCASSWGPNEKLFFGSGTQLSVL.

This clone was seen many times. The sequence runs out 3 residues before the end of the CDR3; the remainder is reconstructed from the germline J gene. The chain has TRBV19 and TRBJ1-5; 7 bases match TRBD1. Germline loops: CDR1 LNHDA, CDR2 SQIVND (reference sequence). V lost 5 bases to trimming and J lost 6 bases; unmatched junction nucleotides: 16. The CDR3 extends over 17 amino acids. Here the CDR3 reads CASSLGLLWTGAQPQHF. The CDR3 DNA, read in part, is TGTGCCAGTAGTCTCGGTCTACTATGGACAGGAGCTCAGCCC.

The CDR3 sequence: CASSPPVGATFYNEQFF. The part of the CDR3 DNA that was read is TGTGCCAGCTCACCGCCGGTAGGGGCCACCTTCTACAATGAG. The chain joins TRBV18 to TRBJ2-1; D is perhaps TRBD1 (5 bases). The read halts 3 residues ahead of the CDR3 end, with the missing end drawn from the germline J gene. Germline V gives CDR1 KGHSH, CDR2 LQKENI. Trimming removed 3 bases from V and 3 bases from J, with 18 bases in between. This CDR3 is built from 17 residues.

Note on this clone: The read terminates 3 residues ahead of where the CDR3 ends, so the germline J gene completes it. The chain couples TRBV5-1 to TRBJ2-2; 9 bases are a match to TRBD1. Germline CDR1 SGHRS, CDR2 YFSETQ. V was pared by 4 bases and J by 4 bases, with 14 bases of the junction left unmatched. The CDR3 is made up of 18 amino acids. Here the CDR3 reads CASSPGQGKMFSTGELFF. The DNA read from the CDR3 is TGCGCCAGCAGCCCTGGACAGGGGAAAATGTTTAGCACCGGGGAG.

This clone occurred a few times. The CDR3 goes on 3 residues after the read ends, and that part is filled in from the germline J gene. The V gene is TRBV7-3, the J gene TRBJ2-5; TRBD2 aligns across 9 bases. There are 16 residues in the CDR3. J was trimmed by 5 bases and V by 1 base; bases with no gene match: 8. Germline V lookup: CDR1 SGHTA, CDR2 FQGTGA. The CDR3 here is CASSLNPSGVAETQYF. The CDR3 bases that were read are TGTGCCAGCAGCTTAAATCCTAGCGGGGTCGCGGAGACC.

This clone was seen a few times. Read sequence stops 3 residues before the CDR3 end, and the germline J gene provides the missing end. The chain employs TRBV20-1 and TRBJ1-2; 9 positions agree with TRBD1. V trimming: 3 bases; J trimming: 0 bases; junction bases outside the gene matches: 8. The germline gives CDR1 DFQATT, CDR2 SNEGSKA (reference sequence). The CDR3 length is 16 residues. This CDR3 reads CSASGGTGNANYGYTF. CDR3 DNA (partial): TGCAGTGCTAGCGGAGGGACAGGGAACGCTAACTATGGC.

With regard to this clone: The read ends 3 residues shy of where the CDR3 ends; the end is completed using the germline J gene. The chain carries TRBV19 and TRBJ1-3; weak D call: TRBD1 (6 bases). The germline gives CDR1 LNHDA, CDR2 SQIVND (reference sequence). The CDR3 length is 15 residues. Trimming pared 3 bases from V and 0 bases from J, leaving 9 bases between. CDR3 region: CASSMRDNSGNTIYF. The CDR3 bases that were read are TGTGCCAGTAGTATGCGGGACAACTCTGGAAACACC.

This clone was found many times. The sequence runs out 3 residues before the end of the CDR3; the remainder is reconstructed from the germline J gene. J is TRBJ2-2 and V is TRBV3-1 (or the pseudogene TRBV3-2); the D gene is possibly TRBD1 (6 bases). Trimming pared 2 bases from V and 4 bases from J, leaving 14 bases between. The CDR3 is 16 amino acids. Germline assignment: CDR1 LGHDT and CDR2 YNNKEL (reference sequence). The CDR3 bases that were read are TGTGCCAGCAGCCAACCAGGGACAACCATCACCGGGGAG. This codes for CASSQPGTTITGE. The whole CDR3 sequence reads CASSQPGTTITGELFF.

This clone was seen ten or more times. The CDR3 extends 3 residues past the end of the read, so its final part is completed from the germline J gene. The chain has TRBV9 and TRBJ2-3; 8 nucleotides line up with TRBD2. Germline CDR1 SGDLS, CDR2 YYNGEE. The ends lost 3 bases at V and 6 bases at J; junction bases unmatched: 6. The CDR3 runs to 14 residues. CDR3 protein: CASSEAGARDTQYF. The sequenced CDR3 bases are TGTGCCAGCAGCGAAGCGGGGGCCAGGGATACG.

This clone occurred a few times. The read ends 3 residues early relative to the CDR3; the germline J gene fills the gap. The chain has TRBV30 and TRBJ2-4; D is unresolved. This CDR3 contains 15 residues. Germline CDR1 and CDR2: GTSNPN and SVGIG (reference sequence). V shed 1 base and J shed 8 bases, with 18 bases lying between them. The DNA read from the CDR3 is TGTGCCTGGAGTGATCTGTCCCCGGGTGTGGACATT. As protein: CAWSDLSPGVDI. The CDR3 as a whole reads CAWSDLSPGVDIQYF.

Worth noting for this clone: The read stops 3 residues short of the end of the CDR3; the missing end is completed from the germline J gene. Other DNA sequences from this sample encode an identical CDR3 as well. The rearrangement uses TRBV7-9 and TRBJ2-5; 8 bases align to TRBD2. This CDR3 comprises 15 residues. V lost 6 bases and J lost 1; bases outside the gene matches: 7. Germline CDR1 SEHNR, CDR2 FQNEAQ (reference sequence). CDR3 DNA (partial): TGTGCCAGCAGTTTACGGGGGGGCCTCCAAGAGACC. This translates into CASSLRGGLQET. From start to end, the CDR3 is CASSLRGGLQETQYF.

There are a few counts of this clone. The read falls 3 residues short of the CDR3 end, and the missing part is taken from the germline J gene. The genes are TRBV7-2 and TRBJ1-1; the match to TRBD1 covers 8 bases. J was trimmed by 4 bases and V by 2 bases; bases with no gene match: 6. Germline V gene lookup returns CDR1 SGHTA and CDR2 FQGNSA. The CDR3 spans 15 residues. The CDR3 sequence is CASSLLQGASTEAFF. The covered CDR3 bases are TGTGCCAGCAGCTTACTTCAGGGGGCGAGCACTGAA.

This clone was recorded at least ten times. The CDR3 end falls 3 residues outside the read, so it is completed with the germline J gene. This sequence joins TRBV5-6 and TRBJ1-1; D unclear. V lost 4 bases, J lost 0 bases, and 13 bases lay in between. This CDR3 spans 15 amino acids. CDR1 and CDR2 from the germline V gene are SGHDT and YYEEEE. The CDR3 reads CASSRIRAMNTEAFF. The covered CDR3 bases are TGTGCCAGCAGCCGAATACGCGCCATGAACACTGAA.

This clone has just a few counts. The CDR3 here is CASSSGNSYNEQFF. CDR3 DNA (partial): TGCGCCAGCAGTTCAGGGAACTCCTACAATGAG. The chain links TRBV10-2 to TRBJ2-1; weak D call: TRBD1 (5 bases). The read comes to an end 3 residues before the CDR3 does, leaving the germline J gene to fill in the end. The CDR3 contains 14 residues. The germline gives CDR1 WSHSY, CDR2 SAAADI. V shed 5 bases and J shed 0 bases, with 8 bases lying between them.

Regarding this clone: The observed sequence ends 3 residues before the CDR3 terminus, with the missing tail filled in from the germline J gene. The chain employs TRBV19 and TRBJ2-2; no clear D gene. Trimming took off 3 bases at V and 1 base at J, with 6 bases between the two ends. From germline, CDR1 is LNHDA and CDR2 SQIVND (reference sequence). The CDR3 runs to 14 residues. The part of the CDR3 DNA that was read is TGTGCCAGTAGTATGTCGGGGAACACCGGGGAG. Its protein product is CASSMSGNTGE. Given in full, the CDR3 is CASSMSGNTGELFF.

By frequency in the sample, this clone is medium-sized. The CDR3 end falls 3 residues outside the read, so it is completed with the germline J gene. Other nucleotide sequences from this sample produce the same CDR3. This sequence joins TRBV7-9 and TRBJ2-5; TRBD2 aligns across 14 bases. The junction had 4 bases not matched to a gene; V was cut back by 5 bases and J by 5 bases. Germline V CDR1 and CDR2: SEHNR, FQNEAQ (reference sequence). This CDR3 comprises 15 residues. The covered CDR3 bases are TGTGCCAGCAGCAGAGGGACTAGCGGGGGTGAGACC. Translation gives CASSRGTSGGET. The full CDR3 is CASSRGTSGGETQYF.

In its sample, this clone was seen a few times. With the read ending 3 residues before the CDR3 end, the germline J gene is used to fill in that end. The chain is built from TRBV19 and TRBJ2-7; TRBD1 matches 9 bases. This CDR3 contains 13 residues. CDR1 LNHDA and CDR2 SQIVND come from the germline V gene (reference sequence). The J segment lost 2 bases and the V segment lost 11 bases, leaving 7 bases of the junction unmatched. The CDR3 loop is CACSGTGTYEQYF. The sequenced part of the CDR3 DNA is TGTGCCTGTTCGGGGACAGGGACCTACGAG.

The table lists this clone with a few counts. Read sequence stops 3 residues before the CDR3 end, and the germline J gene provides the missing end. V usage is TRBV11-1 and J usage is TRBJ2-3, with 9 bases identical to TRBD2. The CDR3 has 15 amino acids. Losses at the gene ends were 3 bases for V and 3 bases for J; bases not matched to a gene: 4. Germline values: CDR1 SGHAT, CDR2 FQDESV (reference sequence). The CDR3 bases that were read are TGTGCCAGCAGCTTGGGCGGGGGGGGAACAGATACG. Its protein is CASSLGGGGTDT. The entire CDR3 reads CASSLGGGGTDTQYF.

This clone has just a few counts. The DNA ends 3 residues before the CDR3 does, and the rest of the CDR3 is filled in from the germline J gene. The chain recombines TRBV19 with TRBJ1-6, with TRBD1 as a possible D gene (6 bases). CDR3 length: 16 residues. V dropped 4 bases and J dropped 5 bases, with 15 bases sitting between them. Germline loops: CDR1 LNHDA, CDR2 SQIVND (reference sequence). The DNA read from the CDR3 is TGTGCCAGTAGTACGCAGGGGTTTCGGGATAATTCACCC. Its protein is CASSTQGFRDNSP. The whole CDR3 protein is CASSTQGFRDNSPLHF.

This clone was seen ten or more times. The sequence runs out 3 residues before the end of the CDR3; the remainder is reconstructed from the germline J gene. V usage is TRBV20-1 and J usage is TRBJ1-1; the D gene is possibly TRBD1 (5 bases). Germline V gives CDR1 DFQATT, CDR2 SNEGSKA (reference sequence). The CDR3 loop spans 15 amino acids. Trimming took off 0 bases at V and 2 bases at J, with 13 bases between the two ends. The covered CDR3 bases are TGCAGTGCTAGAGATTGGGGCAGGGATAACACTGAA. Encoded protein: CSARDWGRDNTE. The complete CDR3 protein is CSARDWGRDNTEAFF.

As concerns this clone: The read terminates 3 residues ahead of where the CDR3 ends, so the germline J gene completes it. The chain employs TRBV20-1 and TRBJ2-1, with D perhaps TRBD1 or TRBD2 (7 bases each). V gave up 6 bases and J gave up 8 bases, with 14 bases separating them. Per germline, CDR1 DFQATT and CDR2 SNEGSKA (reference sequence). The CDR3 is made up of 12 amino acids. The DNA read from the CDR3 is TGCAGTGCAGAGGGAGGGGGCGATGAG. It specifies CSAEGGGDE. The CDR3 reads in full as CSAEGGGDEQFF.

This clone has a handful of counts. The observed sequence ends 3 residues before the CDR3 terminus, with the missing tail filled in from the germline J gene. The V gene is TRBV10-3, the J gene TRBJ2-1, with TRBD2 identical over 12 bases. The CDR3 spans 16 residues. The V segment lost 4 bases and the J segment 5 bases; nucleotides outside the gene matches: 6. The V gene's germline CDR1 is ENHRY and CDR2 SYGVKD. Incomplete CDR3 DNA: TGTGCCATCAGTGGAGGGAGGACTAGCGGGGACAATGAG. Protein: CAISGGRTSGDNE. The entire CDR3 reads CAISGGRTSGDNEQFF.

This clone was found a few times. The CDR3 goes on 3 residues after the read ends, and that part is filled in from the germline J gene. V usage is TRBV19 and J usage is TRBJ2-3, with D maybe TRBD1 (5 bases). V was clipped by 3 bases and J by 6 bases, with 19 bases between them. The CDR3 extends over 16 amino acids. The V gene's germline CDR1 is LNHDA and CDR2 SQIVND (reference sequence). CDR3 DNA, as far as it was read: TGTGCCAGTAGTATTGGGGTTCGGACCTCAGGGGATACG. It translates to CASSIGVRTSGDT. The whole CDR3 reads CASSIGVRTSGDTQYF.

Only a few counts were recorded for this clone. The CDR3 is cut off 3 residues early in the read; its end comes from the germline J gene. The V gene is TRBV7-8, the J gene TRBJ2-5; tentative D call: TRBD2 (6 bases). The ends were cut back, 4 bases at V and 2 bases at J, with 14 bases in the middle. Per the germline V gene, CDR1 is SGHVS and CDR2 is FQNEAQ. The CDR3 has 15 residues. The part of the CDR3 DNA that was read is TGTGCCAGCAGCTCCCTGGGACTCCCACAAGAGACC. Translation: CASSSLGLPQET. The whole CDR3 protein reads CASSSLGLPQETQYF.